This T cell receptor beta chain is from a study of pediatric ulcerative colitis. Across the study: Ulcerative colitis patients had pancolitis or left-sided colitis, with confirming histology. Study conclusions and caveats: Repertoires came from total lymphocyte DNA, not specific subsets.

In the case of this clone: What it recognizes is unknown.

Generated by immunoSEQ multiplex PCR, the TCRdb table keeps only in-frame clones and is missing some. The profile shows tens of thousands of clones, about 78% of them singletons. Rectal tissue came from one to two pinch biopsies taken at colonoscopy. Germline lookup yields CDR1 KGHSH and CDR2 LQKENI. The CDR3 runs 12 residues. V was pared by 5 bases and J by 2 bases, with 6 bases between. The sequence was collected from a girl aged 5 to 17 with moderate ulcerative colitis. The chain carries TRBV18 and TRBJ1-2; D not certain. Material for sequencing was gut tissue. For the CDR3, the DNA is TGTGCCAGCTCAGTTTTCAACTATGGCTACACCTTC. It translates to CASSVFNYGYTF.